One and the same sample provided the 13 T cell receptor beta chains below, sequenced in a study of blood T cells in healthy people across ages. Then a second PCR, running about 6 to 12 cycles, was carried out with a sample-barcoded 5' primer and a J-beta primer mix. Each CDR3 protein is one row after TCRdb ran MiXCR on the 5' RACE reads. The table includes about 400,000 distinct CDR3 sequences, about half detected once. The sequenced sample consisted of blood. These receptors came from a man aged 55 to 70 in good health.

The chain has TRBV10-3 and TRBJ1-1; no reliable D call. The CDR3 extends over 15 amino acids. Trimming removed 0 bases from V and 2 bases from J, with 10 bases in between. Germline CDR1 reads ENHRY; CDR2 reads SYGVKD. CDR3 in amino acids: CAISESIGRNTEAFF. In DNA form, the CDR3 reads TGTGCCATCAGTGAGTCGATCGGGAGAAACACTGAAGCTTTCTTT.

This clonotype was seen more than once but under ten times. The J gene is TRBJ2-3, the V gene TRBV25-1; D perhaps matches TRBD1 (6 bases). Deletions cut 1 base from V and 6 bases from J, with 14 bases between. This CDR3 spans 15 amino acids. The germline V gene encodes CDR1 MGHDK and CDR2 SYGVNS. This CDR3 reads CASSEFKGGFDTQYF. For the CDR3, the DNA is TGTGCCAGCAGTGAATTTAAAGGGGGATTCGATACGCAGTATTTT. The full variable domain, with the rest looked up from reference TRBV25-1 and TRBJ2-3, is EADIYQTPRYLVIGTGKKITLECSQTMGHDKMYWYQQDPGMELHLIHYSYGVNSTEKGDLSSESTVSRIRTEHFPLTLESARPSHTSQYLCASSEFKGGFDTQYFGPGTRLTVL.

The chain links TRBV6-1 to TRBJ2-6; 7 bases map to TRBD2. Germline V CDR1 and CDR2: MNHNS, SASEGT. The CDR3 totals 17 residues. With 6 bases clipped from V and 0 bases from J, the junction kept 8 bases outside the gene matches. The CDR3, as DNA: TGTGCCAGCAGCCGGACTAGGAGGTCCTCTGGGGCCAACGTCCTGACTTTC. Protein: CASSRTRRSSGANVLTF.

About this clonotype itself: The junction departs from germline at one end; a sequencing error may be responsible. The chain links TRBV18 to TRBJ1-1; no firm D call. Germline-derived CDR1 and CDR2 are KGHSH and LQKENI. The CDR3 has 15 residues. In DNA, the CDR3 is TGTGCCAGCTCGCCACATCCGAGTACGAACACTGAAGCTTTCTTT. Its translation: CASSPHPSTNTEAFF.

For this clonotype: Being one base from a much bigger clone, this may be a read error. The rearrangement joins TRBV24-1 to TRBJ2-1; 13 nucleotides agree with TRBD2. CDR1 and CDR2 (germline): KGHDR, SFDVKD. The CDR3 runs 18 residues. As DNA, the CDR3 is TGTGCCACCGGTGATCAAACTAGCGGGAGGGGCGTTGGCAATGAGCAGTTCTTC. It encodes CATGDQTSGRGVGNEQFF.

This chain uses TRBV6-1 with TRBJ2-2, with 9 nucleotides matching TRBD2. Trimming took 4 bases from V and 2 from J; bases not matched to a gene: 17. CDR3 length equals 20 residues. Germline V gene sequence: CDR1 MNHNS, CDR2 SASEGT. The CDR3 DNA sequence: TGTGCCAGCAGTGTACCCCTTGATAGCGGGGGTGCCTTTAACACCGGGGAGCTGTTTTTT. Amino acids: CASSVPLDSGGAFNTGELFF.

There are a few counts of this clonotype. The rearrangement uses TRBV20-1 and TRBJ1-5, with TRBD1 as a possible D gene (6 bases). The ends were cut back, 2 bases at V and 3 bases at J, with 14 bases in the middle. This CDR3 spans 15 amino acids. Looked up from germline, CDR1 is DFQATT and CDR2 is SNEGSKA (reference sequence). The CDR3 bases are TGCAGTGCTAGACAAGTCGGACAGAACAATCAGCCCCAGCATTTT. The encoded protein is CSARQVGQNNQPQHF.

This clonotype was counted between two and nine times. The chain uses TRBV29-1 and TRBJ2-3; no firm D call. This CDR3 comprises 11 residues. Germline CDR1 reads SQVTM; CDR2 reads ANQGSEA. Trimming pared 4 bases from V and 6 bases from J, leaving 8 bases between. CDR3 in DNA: TGCAGCGTTGCGGGCGGTGATACGCAGTATTTT. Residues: CSVAGGDTQYF.

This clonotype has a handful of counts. The chain's CDR3 is CASSTAGAGADTQYF. Here the CDR3 DNA reads TGTGCCAGCTCCACAGCGGGAGCAGGCGCAGATACGCAGTATTTT. The V call is TRBV25-1, the J call TRBJ2-3, with 8 bases lining up with TRBD2. Germline loops: CDR1 MGHDK, CDR2 SYGVNS. The CDR3 totals 15 residues. V shed 8 bases, J shed 4 bases, and the junction held 11 bases outside the gene matches.

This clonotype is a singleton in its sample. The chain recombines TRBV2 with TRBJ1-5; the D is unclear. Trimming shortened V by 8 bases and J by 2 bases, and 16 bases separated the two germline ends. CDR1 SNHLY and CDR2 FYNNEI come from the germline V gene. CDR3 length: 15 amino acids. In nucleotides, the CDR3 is TGTGCCAGCCAAATGGGGTTAGGTGGCAATCAGCCCCAGCATTTT. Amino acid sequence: CASQMGLGGNQPQHF.

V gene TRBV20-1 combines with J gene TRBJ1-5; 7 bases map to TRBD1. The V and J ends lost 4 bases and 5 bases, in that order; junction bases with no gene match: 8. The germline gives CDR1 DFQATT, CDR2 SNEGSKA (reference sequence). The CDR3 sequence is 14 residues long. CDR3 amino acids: CSAMGQLDYQPQHF. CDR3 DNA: TGCAGTGCTATGGGACAGCTAGATTATCAGCCCCAGCATTTT.

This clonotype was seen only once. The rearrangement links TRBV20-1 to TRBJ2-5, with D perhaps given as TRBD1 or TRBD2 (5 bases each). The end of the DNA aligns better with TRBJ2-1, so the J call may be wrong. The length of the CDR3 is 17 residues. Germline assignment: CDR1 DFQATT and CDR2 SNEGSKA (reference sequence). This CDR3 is CSTLDRNRDPVQETQFF. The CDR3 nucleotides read TGCAGTACCTTGGACCGAAACCGGGACCCTGTCCAAGAGACCCAGTTCTTC.

The CDR3 loop reads CATSRGRTGGGETQYF. Written as DNA, the CDR3 is TGTGCCACCAGCAGAGGACGGACAGGGGGCGGCGAGACCCAGTACTTC. The genes are TRBV15 and TRBJ2-5; 11 nucleotides line up with TRBD1. Trimming took 1 base from V and 5 from J; bases not matched to a gene: 6. Per the germline V gene, CDR1 is LNHNV and CDR2 is YYDKDF (reference sequence). The CDR3 is 16 residues long.